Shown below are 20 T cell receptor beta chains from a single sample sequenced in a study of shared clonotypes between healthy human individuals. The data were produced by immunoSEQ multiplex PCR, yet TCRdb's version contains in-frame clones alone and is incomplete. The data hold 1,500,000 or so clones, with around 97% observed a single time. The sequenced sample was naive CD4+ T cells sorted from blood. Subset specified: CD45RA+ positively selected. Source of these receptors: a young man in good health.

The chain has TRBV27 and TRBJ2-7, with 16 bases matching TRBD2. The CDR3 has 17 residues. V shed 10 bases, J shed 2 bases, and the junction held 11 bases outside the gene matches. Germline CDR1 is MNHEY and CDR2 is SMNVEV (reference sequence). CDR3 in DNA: TGTGCCACCACTCCTAGCGGGACTAGCGGGAGGGCCTACGAGCAGTACTTC. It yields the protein CATTPSGTSGRAYEQYF.

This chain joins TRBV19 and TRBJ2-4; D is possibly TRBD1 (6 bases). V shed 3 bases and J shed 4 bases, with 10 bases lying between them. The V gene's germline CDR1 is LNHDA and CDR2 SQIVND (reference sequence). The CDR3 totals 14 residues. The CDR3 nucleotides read TGTGCCAGTAGTATTGAGGACAGTAAAAACATTCAGTACTTC. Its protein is CASSIEDSKNIQYF.

CDR3: CASSEGGLGLHEQYF. CDR3 sequence (DNA): TGTGCCAGCAGTGAAGGGGGGTTGGGGCTCCACGAGCAGTACTTC. The rearrangement uses TRBV6-1 and TRBJ2-7; the D gene could be TRBD1 or TRBD2 (5 bases each). CDR1 and CDR2 from the germline V gene are MNHNS and SASEGT. The CDR3 contains 15 residues. Trimming left V 1 base short and J 5 bases short, with 15 bases between.

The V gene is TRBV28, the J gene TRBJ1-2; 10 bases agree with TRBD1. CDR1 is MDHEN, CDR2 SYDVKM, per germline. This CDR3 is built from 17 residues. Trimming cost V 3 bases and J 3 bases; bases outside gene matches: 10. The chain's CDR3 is CASSFLHPGQGDYGYTF. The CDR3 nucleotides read TGTGCCAGCAGTTTCCTTCATCCAGGACAGGGGGACTATGGCTACACCTTC.

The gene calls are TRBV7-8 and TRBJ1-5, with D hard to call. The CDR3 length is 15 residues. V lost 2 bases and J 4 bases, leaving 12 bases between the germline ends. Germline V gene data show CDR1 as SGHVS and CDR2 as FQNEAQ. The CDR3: CASSLMLGGNQPQHF. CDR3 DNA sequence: TGTGCCAGCAGCTTAATGTTGGGAGGTAATCAGCCCCAGCATTTT.

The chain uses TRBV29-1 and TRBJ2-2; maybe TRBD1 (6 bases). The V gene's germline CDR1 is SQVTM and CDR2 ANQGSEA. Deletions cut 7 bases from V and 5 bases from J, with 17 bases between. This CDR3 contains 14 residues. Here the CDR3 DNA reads TGCAGCGCAACGCAATTTACAGGGACCGGGGAGCTGTTTTTT. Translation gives CSATQFTGTGELFF.

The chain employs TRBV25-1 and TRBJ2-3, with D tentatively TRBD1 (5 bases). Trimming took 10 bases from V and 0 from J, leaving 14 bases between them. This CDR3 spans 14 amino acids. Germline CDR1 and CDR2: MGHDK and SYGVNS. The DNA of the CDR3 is TGTGCCACAGCAGGGCAAACTAGCACAGATACGCAGTATTTT. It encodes CATAGQTSTDTQYF.

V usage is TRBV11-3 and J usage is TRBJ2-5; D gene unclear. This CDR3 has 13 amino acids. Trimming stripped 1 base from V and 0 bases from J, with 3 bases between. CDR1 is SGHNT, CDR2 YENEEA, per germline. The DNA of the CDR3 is TGTGCCAGCAGCTTAGGGTACCAAGAGACCCAGTACTTC. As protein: CASSLGYQETQYF.

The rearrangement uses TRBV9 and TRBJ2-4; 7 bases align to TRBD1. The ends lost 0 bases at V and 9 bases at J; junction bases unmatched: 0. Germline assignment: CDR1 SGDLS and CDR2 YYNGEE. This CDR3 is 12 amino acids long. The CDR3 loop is CASSVEGAIQYF. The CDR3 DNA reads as TGTGCCAGCAGCGTAGAGGGGGCCATTCAGTACTTC.

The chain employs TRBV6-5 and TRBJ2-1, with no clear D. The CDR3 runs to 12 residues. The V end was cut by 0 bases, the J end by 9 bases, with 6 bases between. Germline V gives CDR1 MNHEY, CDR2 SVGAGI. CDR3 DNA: TGTGCCAGCAGTTACTCGCACGGTGAGCAGTTCTTC. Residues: CASSYSHGEQFF.

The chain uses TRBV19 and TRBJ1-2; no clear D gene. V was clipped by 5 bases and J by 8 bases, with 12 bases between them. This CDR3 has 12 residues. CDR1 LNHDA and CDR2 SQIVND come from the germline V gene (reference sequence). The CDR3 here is CASSFASGGYTF. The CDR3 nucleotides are TGTGCCAGTAGTTTCGCCTCTGGAGGCTACACCTTC.

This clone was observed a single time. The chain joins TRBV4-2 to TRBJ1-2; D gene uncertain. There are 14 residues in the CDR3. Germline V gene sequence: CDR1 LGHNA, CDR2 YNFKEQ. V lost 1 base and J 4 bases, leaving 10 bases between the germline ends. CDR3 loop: CASSQGEGPYGYTF. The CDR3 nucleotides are TGTGCCAGCAGCCAAGGGGAAGGACCCTATGGCTACACCTTC.

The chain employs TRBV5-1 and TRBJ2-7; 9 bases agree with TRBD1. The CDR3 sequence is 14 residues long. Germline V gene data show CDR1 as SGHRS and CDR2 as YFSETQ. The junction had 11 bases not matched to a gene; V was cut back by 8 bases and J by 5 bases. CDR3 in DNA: TGCGCCAGTTCCCCGGGACAGGGTTTAGACGAGCAGTACTTC. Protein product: CASSPGQGLDEQYF.

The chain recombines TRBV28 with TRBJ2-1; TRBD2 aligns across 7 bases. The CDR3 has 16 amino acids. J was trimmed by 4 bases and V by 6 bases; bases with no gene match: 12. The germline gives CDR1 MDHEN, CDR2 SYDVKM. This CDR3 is CASRGEGLAKYNEQFF. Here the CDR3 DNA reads TGTGCCAGCAGAGGGGAGGGGCTAGCGAAATACAATGAGCAGTTCTTC.

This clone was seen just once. Here the CDR3 DNA reads TGTGCCAGCAGCTTAGACGGAATCAATGAGCAGTTCTTC. It yields the protein CASSLDGINEQFF. The chain carries TRBV11-2 and TRBJ2-1, with D uncertain. Per germline, CDR1 SGHAT and CDR2 FQNNGV. Trimming shortened V by 0 bases and J by 6 bases, and 6 bases separated the two germline ends. This CDR3 has 13 residues.

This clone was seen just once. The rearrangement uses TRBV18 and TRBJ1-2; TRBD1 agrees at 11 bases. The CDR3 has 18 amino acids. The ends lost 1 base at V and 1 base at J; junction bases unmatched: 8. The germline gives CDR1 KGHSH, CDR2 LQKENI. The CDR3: CASSPQGQGAPSNYGYTF. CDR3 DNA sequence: TGTGCCAGCTCACCACAAGGACAGGGGGCCCCGAGTAACTATGGCTACACCTTC.

DNA of the CDR3: TGTGCCAGCAGCGTAGGAGTGGGGGGTTGGACTGAAGCTTTCTTT. As protein: CASSVGVGGWTEAFF. The gene calls are TRBV9 and TRBJ1-1, with a weak D call TRBD1 (5 bases). This CDR3 comprises 15 residues. The V gene's germline CDR1 is SGDLS and CDR2 YYNGEE. The V end was cut by 0 bases, the J end by 5 bases, with 14 bases between.

The chain's CDR3 is CASSPRLAGGLEQFF. CDR3 coding DNA: TGTGCCAGCAGCCCTCGACTAGCGGGAGGACTCGAGCAGTTCTTC. This chain connects TRBV14 to TRBJ2-1, with 13 positions matching TRBD2. This CDR3 region has 15 residues. Germline V gene data show CDR1 as SGHDN and CDR2 as FVKESK. V was clipped by 4 bases and J by 10 bases; unmatched bases: 7.

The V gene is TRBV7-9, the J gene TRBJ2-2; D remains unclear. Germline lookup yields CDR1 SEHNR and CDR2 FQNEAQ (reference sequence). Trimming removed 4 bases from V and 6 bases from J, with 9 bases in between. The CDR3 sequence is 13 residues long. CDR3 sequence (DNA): TGTGCCAGCAGCTCGTTTTTCTCCGGGGAGCTGTTTTTT. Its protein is CASSSFFSGELFF. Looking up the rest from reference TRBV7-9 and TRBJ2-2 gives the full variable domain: DTGVSQNPRHKITKRGQNVTFRCDPISEHNRLYWYRQTLGQGPEFLTYFQNEAQLEKSRLLSDRFSAERPKGSFSTLEIQRTEQGDSAMYLCASSSFFSGELFFGEGSRLTVL.

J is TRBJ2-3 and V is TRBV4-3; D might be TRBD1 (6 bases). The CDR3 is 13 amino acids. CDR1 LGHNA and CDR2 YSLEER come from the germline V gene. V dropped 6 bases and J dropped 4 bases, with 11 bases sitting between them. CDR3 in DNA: TGCGCCAGCAGTACTAAGGGGGCAGATACGCAGTATTTT. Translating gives CASSTKGADTQYF.